Listed below are T cell receptor beta chains from one sample, sequenced in a study of blood T cell repertoires in COVID-19. Libraries were prepared by immunoSEQ multiplex PCR; TCRdb keeps only in-frame clonotypes and omits some of them. The sample has fewer than 250,000 clones; 80% to 90% are singletons. Sequencing was performed on PBMCs or T cells enriched from blood (not recorded which). These receptors all stem from a woman aged 40 to 50 who had been exposed to COVID-19. Both conserved end residues are part of each CDR3. D genes are given only for firm matches. Clone size is shown for a subset of rows, as once, few, many or a class of expanded clone.

D: NA; J: TRBJ1-1; size: NA; V: TRBV18; CDR3: CASSPTREGTEAFF; DNA: TGTGCCAGCTCACCAACCAGGGAGGGCACTGAAGCTTTCTTT
D: NA; J: TRBJ2-3; size: NA; V: TRBV28; CDR3: CASSQFPSQYF; DNA: TGTGCCAGCAGCCAGTTCCCTTCGCAGTATTTT
D: NA; J: TRBJ1-3; size: NA; V: TRBV30; CDR3: CAWNQGTAGNTIYF; DNA: TGTGCCTGGAACCAGGGGACGGCGGGAAACACCATATATTTT
D: TRBD1; J: TRBJ1-2; size: NA; V: TRBV6-5; CDR3: CASSFGQGANYGYTF; DNA: TGTGCCAGCAGTTTTGGACAGGGGGCTAACTATGGCTACACCTTC
D: NA; J: TRBJ2-4; size: once; V: TRBV7-2; CDR3: CASSPEAQRNIQYF; DNA: TGTGCCAGCAGCCCAGAGGCGCAGCGAAACATTCAGTACTTC
D: NA; J: TRBJ1-1; size: NA; V: TRBV19; CDR3: CASSIQASVQGAGEAFF; DNA: TGTGCCAGTAGTATTCAGGCCAGTGTCCAGGGTGCGGGAGAAGCTTTCTTT
D: TRBD2; J: TRBJ2-3; size: NA; V: TRBV5-1; CDR3: CASRTTGTSSDTQYF; DNA: TGCGCCAGCAGAACAACCGGGACTAGCTCTGATACGCAGTATTTT
D: TRBD1; J: TRBJ1-5; size: once; V: TRBV19; CDR3: CASSIHRGDQPQHF; DNA: TGTGCCAGTAGTATCCACAGGGGCGATCAGCCCCAGCATTTT
D: NA; J: TRBJ2-6; size: NA; V: TRBV11-3; CDR3: CASSSEGANVLTF; DNA: TGTGCCAGCAGTTCTGAGGGGGCCAACGTCCTGACTTTC
D: TRBD1; J: TRBJ2-7; size: NA; V: TRBV7-9; CDR3: CASAYGDRVTYEQYF; DNA: TGTGCCAGCGCCTATGGGGACAGGGTGACCTACGAGCAGTACTTC
D: NA; J: TRBJ1-1; size: NA; V: TRBV29-1; CDR3: CSVDGGVPEAFF; DNA: TGCAGCGTTGATGGGGGCGTCCCTGAAGCTTTCTTT
D: TRBD1; J: TRBJ1-1; size: NA; V: TRBV18; CDR3: CASSPRGRSDTEAFF; DNA: TGTGCCAGCTCACCGAGGGGGCGCTCAGACACTGAAGCTTTCTTT
D: NA; J: TRBJ1-2; size: medium-sized; V: TRBV6-2/TRBV6-3; CDR3: CASSREETANYGYTF; DNA: TGTGCCAGCAGTCGAGAAGAGACAGCTAACTATGGCTACACCTTC
D: TRBD1; J: TRBJ2-7; size: NA; V: TRBV7-2; CDR3: CASSPARQGDYYEQYF; DNA: TGTGCCAGCAGCCCAGCTCGACAGGGGGACTACTACGAGCAGTACTTC
D: NA; J: TRBJ1-5; size: NA; V: TRBV6-2/TRBV6-3; CDR3: CASSSRQLGLPQHF; DNA: TGTGCCAGCAGTTCCAGACAGCTAGGGCTGCCCCAGCATTTT
D: TRBD1; J: TRBJ1-2; size: NA; V: TRBV3-1/TRBV3-2; CDR3: CASSHPTGGNYGYTF; DNA: TGTGCCAGCAGCCACCCGACAGGGGGCAACTATGGCTACACCTTC
D: TRBD1; J: TRBJ2-2; size: NA; V: TRBV19; CDR3: CASSPPDRGGGTGELFF; DNA: TGTGCCAGTAGTCCCCCGGACAGGGGTGGTGGCACCGGGGAGCTGTTTTTT
D: NA; J: TRBJ2-7; size: NA; V: TRBV28; CDR3: CACRVSRSYEQYF; DNA: TGTGCCTGCCGGGTTTCAAGGTCCTACGAGCAGTACTTC
D: TRBD1; J: TRBJ2-7; size: once; V: TRBV19; CDR3: CASSRQGSYEQYF; DNA: TGTGCCAGTAGTAGACAGGGGTCCTACGAGCAGTACTTC
D: NA; J: TRBJ1-1; size: NA; V: TRBV6-1; CDR3: CASSDGASNTEAFF; DNA: TGTGCCAGCAGTGATGGGGCCTCGAACACTGAAGCTTTCTTT
D: NA; J: TRBJ2-6; size: NA; V: TRBV5-1; CDR3: CASSLVYNSGANVLTF; DNA: TGCGCCAGCAGCTTGGTTTATAACTCTGGGGCCAACGTCCTGACTTTC
D: TRBD1; J: TRBJ2-1; size: NA; V: TRBV7-3; CDR3: CASSLGTGTYNEQFF; DNA: TGTGCCAGCAGCTTAGGGACAGGGACCTACAATGAGCAGTTCTTC
D: NA; J: TRBJ2-1; size: NA; V: TRBV4-3; CDR3: CASSWGGPNEQFF; DNA: TGCGCCAGCAGTTGGGGGGGGCCCAATGAGCAGTTCTTC
D: TRBD1; J: TRBJ1-6; size: NA; V: TRBV2; CDR3: CASSGTGGETPLHF; DNA: TGTGCCAGCAGCGGGACAGGGGGCGAGACACCCCTCCACTTT
D: NA; J: TRBJ1-5; size: NA; V: TRBV7-8; CDR3: CASSLGIPGASNQPQHF; DNA: TGTGCCAGCAGCTTAGGAATTCCAGGGGCTAGCAATCAGCCCCAGCATTTT
D: NA; J: TRBJ2-7; size: NA; V: TRBV11-2; CDR3: CASSLARTGEQYF; DNA: TGTGCCAGCAGCTTGGCCAGAACGGGCGAGCAGTACTTC
D: NA; J: TRBJ2-2; size: NA; V: TRBV11-2; CDR3: CASYSASVQEPGELFF; DNA: TGTGCCTCCTACTCCGCCTCAGTCCAGGAACCCGGGGAGCTGTTTTTT
D: TRBD1; J: TRBJ1-2; size: NA; V: TRBV2; CDR3: CASRPTGSGGYTF; DNA: TGTGCCAGCAGACCGACAGGGAGTGGTGGCTACACCTTC
D: NA; J: TRBJ1-3; size: NA; V: TRBV14; CDR3: CASSQGRGPGNTIYF; DNA: TGTGCCAGCAGCCAGGGGCGGGGGCCCGGAAACACCATATATTTT
D: NA; J: TRBJ1-6; size: NA; V: TRBV13; CDR3: CASSKGVRGSPLHF; DNA: TGTGCCAGCAGCAAAGGTGTTAGGGGCTCACCCCTCCACTTT
D: NA; J: TRBJ2-3; size: NA; V: TRBV29-1; CDR3: CSVEGGDSTDTQYF; DNA: TGCAGCGTTGAAGGAGGGGACTCCACAGATACGCAGTATTTT
D: TRBD2; J: TRBJ2-5; size: NA; V: TRBV5-1; CDR3: CASSLGVAGQETQYF; DNA: TGCGCCAGCAGCTTGGGAGTAGCGGGGCAAGAGACCCAGTACTTC
D: NA; J: TRBJ1-1; size: NA; V: TRBV4-3; CDR3: CASSQDYRGGTEAFF; DNA: TGCGCCAGCAGCCAAGACTATCGGGGGGGAACTGAAGCTTTCTTT
D: NA; J: TRBJ1-2; size: NA; V: TRBV6-5; CDR3: CASRSTIGGSYTF; DNA: TGTGCCAGCAGATCGACGATAGGAGGGAGCTACACCTTC
D: NA; J: TRBJ1-2; size: NA; V: TRBV28; CDR3: CASSFWQGHGYTF; DNA: TGTGCCAGCAGTTTCTGGCAGGGGCATGGCTACACCTTC
D: NA; J: TRBJ1-4; size: NA; V: TRBV30; CDR3: CAWSVGGANEKLFF; DNA: TGTGCCTGGAGCGTAGGGGGTGCTAATGAAAAACTGTTTTTT
D: NA; J: TRBJ1-4; size: once; V: TRBV5-1; CDR3: CASSFGREGEKLFF; DNA: TGCGCCAGCAGCTTTGGGAGGGAGGGAGAAAAACTGTTTTTT
D: NA; J: TRBJ2-2; size: NA; V: TRBV9; CDR3: CASAERAAGELFF; DNA: TGTGCCAGCGCCGAGCGGGCAGCCGGGGAGCTGTTTTTT
D: TRBD1; J: TRBJ1-4; size: NA; V: TRBV7-8; CDR3: CASSPYMGQGGEKLFF; DNA: TGTGCCAGCAGCCCTTATATGGGACAGGGAGGTGAAAAACTGTTTTTT
D: TRBD1; J: TRBJ1-2; size: NA; V: TRBV7-2; CDR3: CASSHTIQGNYGYTF; DNA: TGTGCCAGCAGCCACACAATACAGGGGAACTATGGCTACACCTTC
D: NA; J: TRBJ1-1; size: NA; V: TRBV15; CDR3: CATSTARGPNTEAFF; DNA: TGTGCCACCAGCACGGCTAGGGGCCCGAACACTGAAGCTTTCTTT
D: NA; J: TRBJ2-3; size: NA; V: TRBV5-1; CDR3: CASSQAGTDTQYF; DNA: TGCGCCAGCAGCCAAGCAGGGACAGATACGCAGTATTTT
D: TRBD2; J: TRBJ2-1; size: NA; V: TRBV10-3; CDR3: CATVTSGGPNEQFF; DNA: TGTGCCACCGTCACTAGCGGGGGACCCAATGAGCAGTTCTTC
D: TRBD1; J: TRBJ1-2; size: NA; V: TRBV19; CDR3: CASSSGQGIYGYTF; DNA: TGTGCCAGTAGCTCGGGACAGGGGATTTATGGCTACACCTTC
D: NA; J: TRBJ1-1; size: few; V: TRBV18; CDR3: CASSRQDDTEAFF; DNA: TGTGCCAGCTCACGACAGGACGACACTGAAGCTTTCTTT
D: NA; J: TRBJ1-4; size: once; V: TRBV2; CDR3: CASSEAVGRVGKLFF; DNA: TGTGCCAGCAGTGAAGCTGTGGGCAGGGTGGGAAAACTGTTTTTT
D: NA; J: TRBJ2-7; size: NA; V: TRBV7-3; CDR3: CASSFELLISYEQYF; DNA: TGTGCCAGCAGCTTTGAACTCCTCATATCCTACGAGCAGTACTTC
D: NA; J: TRBJ2-7; size: NA; V: TRBV27; CDR3: CASSSKGGSYEQYF; DNA: TGTGCCAGCAGTTCAAAAGGGGGTTCCTACGAGCAGTACTTC